Sequencing of this TCR beta chain was carried out in a study of CXCR3-negative and CXCR3-positive naive CD8 T cells. TRB cDNA libraries were made by UMI-labeled 5' RACE. TCRdb reprocessed the 5' RACE reads; each CDR3 protein has one entry and no DNA is given. This listing includes roughly 120,000 distinct CDR3 sequences. Study-wide results and caveats: Most assays used freshly isolated PBMCs, as cryopreservation partially reduced CXCR3. Memory cells showed distinct TRBV-TRBJ patterns, while the two naive subsets matched. In CXCR3-positive naive cells, the TRB CDR3s were more hydrophobic than in CXCR3-negative naive cells.

Identification of naive CD8+ T cells rested on CD45RO-CCR7+CD27+CD95- status. Comment on this clonotype: Its cognate antigen is unknown.

Source material: naive CXCR3+ CD8+ T cells from blood. Noted subset: CD45RO-CCR7+CD27+CD95- naive CD8+ T cells expressing CXCR3 (TNR3+). The clonotype was recovered from a human donor in good health. Some clones in this sample may be carry-over from other donors' samples.

The CDR3: CASSLRWVNGYEQYF. The chain uses TRBV28 and TRBJ2-7. The V gene's germline CDR1 is MDHEN and CDR2 SYDVKM. The CDR3 runs 15 residues.